Given below is one TCR beta chain in context. Trimming removed 3 bases from V and 1 base from J, with 4 bases in between. This CDR3 spans 12 amino acids. Germline CDR1 is MGHDK and CDR2 is SYGVNS. Per the study methods: Counts of nucleated cells, estimated from reference gene primer amplification, were obtained. The assay was immunoSEQ multiplex PCR, and TCRdb's table has in-frame clones only and misses some. That table is the source of V, J and clone size, and D and trimming were worked out from the DNA. In the table there are around 170,000 clones, 80% to 90% of which are singletons. This record comes from a study of blood T cell repertoires in COVID-19. Study context: The samples span acute and convalescent COVID-19 from the United States, Italy and Spain. T cells, B-cell-depleted T cells, or PBMCs provided the cDNA or gDNA that served as material.

The chain joins TRBV25-1 to TRBJ2-7; no clear D gene. The sequencing sample was made of peripheral blood. This TCR was recovered from a man in his fifties or sixties with active or convalescent COVID-19. The chain's CDR3 is CASSDSSYEQYF. Written as DNA, the CDR3 is TGTGCCAGCAGTGACTCTTCCTACGAGCAGTACTTC.